Sequencing of this TCR beta chain was carried out in a study of blood T cell repertoires in COVID-19. In the study overall: COVID-19 samples, acute and convalescent, were from the United States, Italy and Spain. T cells, B-cell-depleted T cells, or PBMCs provided the cDNA or gDNA that served as material.

This clone has just a few counts. V lost 4 bases and J lost 1, with 8 bases in between. CDR3 size: 13 residues. CDR1 SGHNT and CDR2 YYREEE come from the germline V gene (reference sequence). Under the authors' procedure: Reference gene primer amplification in the assay estimated nucleated cell counts. Repertoires were generated with immunoSEQ multiplex PCR, while TCRdb's copy carries only in-frame clones and drops some. V, J and clone size were drawn from that table, and D and trimming were deduced from the DNA. The sample has 200,000 to 300,000 clones, approximately 84% seen once; the top ten hold approximately 7.2%.

The TCR was taken from a woman aged 80 or over with acute or convalescent COVID-19. Specimen: peripheral blood. The chain combines TRBV5-4 with TRBJ1-1; possibly TRBD1 for D (5 bases). In nucleotides, the CDR3 is TGTGCCAGCAGCATGACAGAGAACACTGAAGCTTTCTTT. This sequence encodes CASSMTENTEAFF.